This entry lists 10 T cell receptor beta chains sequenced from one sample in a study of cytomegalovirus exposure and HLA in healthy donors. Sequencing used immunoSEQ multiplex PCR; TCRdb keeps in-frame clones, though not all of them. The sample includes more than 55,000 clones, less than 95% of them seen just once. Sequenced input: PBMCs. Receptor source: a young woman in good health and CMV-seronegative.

CDR3 in amino acids: CASSQGSLAGGTGELFF. The CDR3, as DNA: TGTGCCAGCAGCCAAGGTTCGCTAGCGGGGGGCACCGGGGAGCTGTTTTTT. This chain connects TRBV14 to TRBJ2-2, with TRBD2 matching over 11 bases. The CDR3 is made up of 17 amino acids. Germline CDR1 reads SGHDN; CDR2 reads FVKESK. The junction had 5 bases not matched to a gene; V was cut back by 1 base and J by 4 bases.

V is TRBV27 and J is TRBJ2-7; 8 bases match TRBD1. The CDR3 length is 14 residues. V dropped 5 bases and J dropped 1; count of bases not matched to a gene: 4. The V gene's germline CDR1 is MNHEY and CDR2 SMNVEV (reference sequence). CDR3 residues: CASSARDRSYEQYF. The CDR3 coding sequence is TGTGCCAGCAGTGCCCGGGACAGGTCCTACGAGCAGTACTTC.

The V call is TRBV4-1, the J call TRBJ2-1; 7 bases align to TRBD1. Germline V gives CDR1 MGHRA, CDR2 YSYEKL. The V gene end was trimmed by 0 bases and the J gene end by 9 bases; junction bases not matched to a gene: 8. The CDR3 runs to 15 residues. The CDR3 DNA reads TGCGCCAGCAGCCAAGATCTGAGGGGGCGATTTGAGCAGTTCTTC. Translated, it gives CASSQDLRGRFEQFF.

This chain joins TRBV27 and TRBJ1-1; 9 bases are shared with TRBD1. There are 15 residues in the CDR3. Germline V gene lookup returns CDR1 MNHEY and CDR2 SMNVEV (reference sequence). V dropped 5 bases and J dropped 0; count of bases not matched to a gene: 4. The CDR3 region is CASSQWTGVNTEAFF. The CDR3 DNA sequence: TGTGCCAGCAGTCAATGGACAGGGGTGAACACTGAAGCTTTCTTT.

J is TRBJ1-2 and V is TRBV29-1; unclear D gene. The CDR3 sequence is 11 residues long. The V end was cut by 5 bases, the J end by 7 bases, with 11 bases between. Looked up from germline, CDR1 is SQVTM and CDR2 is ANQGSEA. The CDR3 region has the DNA TGCAGCGTTCGGGGTTTGCGTGGCTACACCTTC. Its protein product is CSVRGLRGYTF.

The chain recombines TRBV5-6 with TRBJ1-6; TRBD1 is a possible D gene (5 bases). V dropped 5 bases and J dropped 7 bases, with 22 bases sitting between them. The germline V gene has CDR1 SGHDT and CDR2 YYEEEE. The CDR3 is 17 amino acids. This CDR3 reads CASRLSGWARVNSPLHF. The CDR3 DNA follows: TGTGCCAGCAGACTATCGGGCTGGGCCAGGGTCAATTCACCCCTCCACTTT.

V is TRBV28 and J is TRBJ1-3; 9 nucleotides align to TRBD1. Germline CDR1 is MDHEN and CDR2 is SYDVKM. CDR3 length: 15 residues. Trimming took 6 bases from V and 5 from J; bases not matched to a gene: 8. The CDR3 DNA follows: TGTGCCAGCAGGCCTCCGGGACAGGGTCGAAACACCATATATTTT. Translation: CASRPPGQGRNTIYF.

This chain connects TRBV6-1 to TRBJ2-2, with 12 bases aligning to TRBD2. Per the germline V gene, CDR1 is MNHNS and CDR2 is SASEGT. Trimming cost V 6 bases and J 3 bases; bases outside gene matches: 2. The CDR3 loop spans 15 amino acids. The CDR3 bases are TGTGCCAGCAGCCGACTAGCGGGGGACACCGGGGAGCTGTTTTTT. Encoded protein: CASSRLAGDTGELFF.

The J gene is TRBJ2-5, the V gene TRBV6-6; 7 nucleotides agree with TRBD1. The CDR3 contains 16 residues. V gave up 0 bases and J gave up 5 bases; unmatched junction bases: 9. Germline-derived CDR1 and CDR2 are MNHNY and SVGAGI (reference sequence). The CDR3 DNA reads TGTGCCAGCAGTTACTCACAGGGGTCTTGGGCCGAGACCCAGTACTTC. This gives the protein CASSYSQGSWAETQYF.

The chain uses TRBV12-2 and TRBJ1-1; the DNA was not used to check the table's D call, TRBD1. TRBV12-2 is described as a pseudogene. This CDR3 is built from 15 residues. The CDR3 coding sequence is TGTGCAAGTCGCCCAAAGACAGGGACGAACACTGAAGCTTTCTTT. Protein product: CASRPKTGTNTEAFF.